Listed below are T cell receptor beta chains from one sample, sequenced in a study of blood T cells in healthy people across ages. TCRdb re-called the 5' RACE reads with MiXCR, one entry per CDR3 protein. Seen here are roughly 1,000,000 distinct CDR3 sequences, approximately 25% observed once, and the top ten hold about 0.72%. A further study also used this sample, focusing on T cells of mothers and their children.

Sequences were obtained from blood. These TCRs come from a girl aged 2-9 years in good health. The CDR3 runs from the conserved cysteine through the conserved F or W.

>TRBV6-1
CASSLGTDLAEQYF
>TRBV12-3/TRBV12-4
CASTLIGGELFF
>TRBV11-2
CAGSLEAGSSNF
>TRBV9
CASSVGSFGDIQYF
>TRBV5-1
CASSLEEGRGYGYTF
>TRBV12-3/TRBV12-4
CASSPDSNRKAKLFF
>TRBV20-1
CSARKDHLGTGNVNEQFF
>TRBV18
CASRPDPADTQYF
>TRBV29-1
CSVVQANANYGYTF
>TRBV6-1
CASLVSGSNQPQHF
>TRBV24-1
CATSDFGQISLYF
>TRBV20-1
CSYRGMKTQYF
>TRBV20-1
CSAREMRQGANEQYF
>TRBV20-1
CSADSRGFTNEKLFF
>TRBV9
CASNGGGEETQYF
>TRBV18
CASSPDTRVRETQYF
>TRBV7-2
CASSSPFSNTRELFF
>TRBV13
CASRGGTNEQFF
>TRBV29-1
CSVEALGQGKGGYTF
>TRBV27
CASSPYTNSYEQYF
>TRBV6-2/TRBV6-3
CASSYPQRPQHF
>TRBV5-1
CASTRTGYNEQFF
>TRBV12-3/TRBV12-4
CASSLRAGVDAQYF
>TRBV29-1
CSVVPKTSYEQYF
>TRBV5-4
CAMWGEHTGELFF
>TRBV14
CASSLLPDSIEQFF
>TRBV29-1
CSVESGLNTEAFF
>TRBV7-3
CASSLGLRGGTDTQYF
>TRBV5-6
CASSFREAVETQYF
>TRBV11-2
CASSLVSGGGDTQYF
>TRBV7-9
CASSLRRERGNEQFF
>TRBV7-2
CASSSSEAGLKLFF
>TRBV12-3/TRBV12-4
CASSLLGVLHEQYF
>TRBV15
CATSREDWGLYNEQFF
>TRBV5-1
CASTRDQGRNYGYTF
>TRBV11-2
CASSSWAAQETQYF
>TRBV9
CASSGGNSYNEQFF
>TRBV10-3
CAISLRELGYAQYF
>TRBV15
CATSRSSTSGSEYF
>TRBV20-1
CSAGTGATYEQYF
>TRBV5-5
CASQDRGDTGELFF
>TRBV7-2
CASSYGGQGRAKNIQYF
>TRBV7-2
CASSVEEGGRYEQYF
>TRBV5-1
CASSLFPSQETQYF
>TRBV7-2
CASSPSTYEQYF